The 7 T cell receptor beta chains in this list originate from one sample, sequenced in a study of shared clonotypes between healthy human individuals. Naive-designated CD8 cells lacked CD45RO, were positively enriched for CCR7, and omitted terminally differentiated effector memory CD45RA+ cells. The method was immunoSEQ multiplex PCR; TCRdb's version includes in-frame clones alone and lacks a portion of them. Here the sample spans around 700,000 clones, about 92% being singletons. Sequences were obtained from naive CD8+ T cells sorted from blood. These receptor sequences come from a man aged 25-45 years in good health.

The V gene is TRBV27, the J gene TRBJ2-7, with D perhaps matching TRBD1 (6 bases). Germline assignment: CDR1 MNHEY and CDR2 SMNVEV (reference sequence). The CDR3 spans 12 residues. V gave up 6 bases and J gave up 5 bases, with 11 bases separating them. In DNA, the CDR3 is TGTGCCAGCAGCGGACAGTTCGACGAGCAGTACTTC. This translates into CASSGQFDEQYF.

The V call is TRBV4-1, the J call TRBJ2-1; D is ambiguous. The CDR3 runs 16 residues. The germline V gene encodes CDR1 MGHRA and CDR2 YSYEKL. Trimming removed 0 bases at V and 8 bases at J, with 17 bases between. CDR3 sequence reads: CASSQDGADELDEQFF. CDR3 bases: TGCGCCAGCAGCCAAGATGGAGCCGACGAGCTTGATGAGCAGTTCTTC.

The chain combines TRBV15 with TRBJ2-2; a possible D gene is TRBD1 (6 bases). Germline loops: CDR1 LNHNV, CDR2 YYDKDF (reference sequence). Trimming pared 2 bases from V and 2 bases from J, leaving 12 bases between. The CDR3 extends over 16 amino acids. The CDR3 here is CATSRPGTLNTGELFF. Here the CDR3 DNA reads TGTGCCACCAGCAGACCCGGGACACTAAACACCGGGGAGCTGTTTTTT.

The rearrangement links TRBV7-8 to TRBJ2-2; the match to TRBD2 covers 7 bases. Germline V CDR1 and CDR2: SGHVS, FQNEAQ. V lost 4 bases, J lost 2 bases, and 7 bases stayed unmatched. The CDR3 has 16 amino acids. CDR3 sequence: CASSSTWEGNTGELFF. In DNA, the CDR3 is TGTGCCAGCAGCTCCACCTGGGAGGGCAACACCGGGGAGCTGTTTTTT.

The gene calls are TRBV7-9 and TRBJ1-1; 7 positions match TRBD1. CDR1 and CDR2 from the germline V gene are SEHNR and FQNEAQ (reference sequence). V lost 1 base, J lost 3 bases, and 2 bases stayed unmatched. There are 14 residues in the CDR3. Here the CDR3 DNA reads TGTGCCAGCAGCTTAGAGGGGGCGGACACTGAAGCTTTCTTT. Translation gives CASSLEGADTEAFF.

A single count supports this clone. The CDR3 coding sequence is TGTGCCAGCAGTGAAGCGCTTCTTCAGGTCGGGGCCCAAGAGACCCAGTACTTC. Translating gives CASSEALLQVGAQETQYF. The V gene is TRBV2, the J gene TRBJ2-5; the D gene could be TRBD1 or TRBD2 (5 bases each). V lost 0 bases and J lost 1, with 18 bases in between. This CDR3 region has 18 residues. The germline gives CDR1 SNHLY, CDR2 FYNNEI.

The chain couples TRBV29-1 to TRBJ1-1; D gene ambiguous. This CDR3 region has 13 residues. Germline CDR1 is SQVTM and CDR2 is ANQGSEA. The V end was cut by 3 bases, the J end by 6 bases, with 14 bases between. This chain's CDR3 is CSVDLANIAEAFF. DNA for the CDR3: TGCAGCGTTGATTTGGCGAATATCGCTGAAGCTTTCTTT.